Included here is one TCR beta chain sequence, with context. Its antigen is still unknown. The protocol was immunoSEQ multiplex PCR, while the TCRdb copy is restricted to in-frame clones and leaves out a portion. The data contain about 110,000 clones, about 90% of them singletons. This sample stems from a study of Tregs in tolerant kidney transplant recipients. Overall study context: Related graft donors supplied nonmyeloablative bone marrow transplants, and mixed chimerism was transient.

Study findings and constraints: Biological reproducibility was not directly addressed, but technical replication error appeared minimal. In tolerant patients, donor-specific Tregs outgrew total Tregs, suggesting antigen-driven expansion. The most relevant donor-specific Treg TCRbeta repertoire apparently came from expansion with activated donor B cells.

Germline values: CDR1 MDHEN, CDR2 SYDVKM. The CDR3 consists of 15 residues. V was clipped by 3 bases and J by 8 bases; unmatched bases: 7. The receptor comes from a human donor who received a combined kidney and bone marrow transplant. The chain joins TRBV28 to TRBJ1-4, with 9 positions matching TRBD1. The input for sequencing was CD4+ T cells from blood, taken before the transplant. CDR3: CASSFPGQGLEKLFF. Here the CDR3 DNA reads TGTGCCAGCAGTTTCCCGGGACAGGGATTAGAAAAACTGTTTTTT.